This T cell receptor beta chain appears in the sequencing data of a study of identical twins. Broader study findings: The authors noted that invariant MAIT and iNKT cells could partly confound zero-insertion analyses.

The V segment lost 1 base and the J segment 2 bases; nucleotides outside the gene matches: 9. The CDR3 contains 17 residues. Germline V CDR1 and CDR2: DFQATT, SNEGSKA (reference sequence). Template switching (which added a universal primer site) was used, and cDNA carried unique molecular identifiers. TCRdb itself ran the 5' RACE reads through MiXCR, one entry per CDR3 protein. The table has under 1 million distinct CDR3 sequences, 9% to 15% seen once. This clonotype was observed a handful of times. Its antigen is undetermined. The sample was also linked to a second study, of yellow fever vaccine responses in identical twins.

The chain employs TRBV20-1 and TRBJ2-5, with 11 positions matching TRBD2. The TCR sequence derives from a young woman in good health. The sample comprised PBMCs. The CDR3 reads CSARGVPGTSGQETQYF. DNA for the CDR3: TGCAGTGCTAGAGGGGTCCCAGGGACTAGCGGACAAGAGACCCAGTACTTC.